A single sample is the source of the 28 T cell receptor beta chains below, sequenced in a study of blood T cell repertoires in COVID-19. TCRdb's copy holds only in-frame clones and misses some; the assay was immunoSEQ multiplex PCR. The table includes roughly 200,000 clones, 85% detected once. The sequencing input was PBMCs or T cells enriched from blood (not recorded which). These TCRs come from a man between 40 and 49 years old who had recovered from COVID-19.

This sequence joins TRBV5-4 and TRBJ1-2, with TRBD1 identical over 7 bases. CDR1 is SGHNT and CDR2 is YYREEE in the germline V gene (reference sequence). This CDR3 contains 14 residues. J was trimmed by 4 bases and V by 3 bases; bases with no gene match: 6. The CDR3 sequence is CASSSGQERYGYTF. The DNA of the CDR3 is TGTGCCAGCAGCTCAGGACAGGAGCGCTATGGCTACACCTTC.

This clone was observed a few times. This chain connects TRBV2 to TRBJ2-5; 8 nucleotides align to TRBD1. CDR3 length: 12 amino acids. V trimming: 10 bases; J trimming: 3 bases; junction bases outside the gene matches: 4. Germline CDR1 reads SNHLY; CDR2 reads FYNNEI. The CDR3 reads CATRQGKETQYF. The DNA of the CDR3 is TGTGCCACCAGACAGGGGAAAGAGACCCAGTACTTC.

Here the CDR3 reads CASSSQGREGLQEQYF. CDR3 coding DNA: TGTGCCAGCTCATCGCAAGGGCGGGAGGGCCTCCAGGAACAGTACTTC. The rearrangement uses TRBV18 and TRBJ2-7; TRBD2 matches 9 bases. Trimming cost V 5 bases and J 10 bases; bases outside gene matches: 18. Germline V gene sequence: CDR1 KGHSH, CDR2 LQKENI. The CDR3 is 16 residues long. Full variable domain (outside the CDR3, taken from reference TRBV18 and TRBJ2-7): NAGVMQNPRHLVRRRGQEARLRCSPMKGHSHVYWYRQLPEEGLKFMVYLQKENIIDESGMPKERFSAEFPKEGPSILRIQQVVRGDSAAYFCASSSQGREGLQEQYFGPGTRLTVT.

The chain is built from TRBV29-1 and TRBJ2-7, with 9 bases fitting TRBD1. The CDR3 consists of 14 residues. The V and J ends lost 5 bases and 7 bases, in that order; junction bases with no gene match: 12. Germline V gives CDR1 SQVTM, CDR2 ANQGSEA. The CDR3 sequence: CSVIVGQGQWEQYF. The CDR3 DNA reads as TGCAGCGTTATCGTAGGACAGGGGCAATGGGAGCAGTACTTC.

The chain has TRBV7-2 and TRBJ2-7; 9 bases are shared with TRBD2. Trimming removed 3 bases from V and 4 bases from J; junction bases left unmatched: 10. CDR1 is SGHTA and CDR2 is FQGNSA in the germline V gene. The CDR3 consists of 16 residues. The CDR3 sequence is CASSFWFEREAYEQYF. The CDR3 region has the DNA TGTGCCAGCAGCTTTTGGTTCGAGCGGGAGGCGTACGAGCAGTACTTC.

About this clone: At the DNA level, this CDR3 is encoded by other sequences in the same sample as well. The chain recombines TRBV6-5 with TRBJ1-1; possible D gene TRBD1, 6 bases. V was shortened by 4 bases and J by 1 base, with 7 bases between the two germline ends. The CDR3 has 13 residues. Per the germline V gene, CDR1 is MNHEY and CDR2 is SVGAGI. CDR3 sequence: CASSLQGNTEAFF. CDR3 in DNA: TGTGCCAGCAGTTTACAGGGGAACACTGAAGCTTTCTTT.

DNA of the CDR3: TGTGCCTGGAGTGTCCAACAAGAGACCCAGTACTTC. It translates to CAWSVQQETQYF. The chain combines TRBV30 with TRBJ2-5; D is undetermined. V was clipped by 0 bases and J by 2 bases, with 4 bases between them. CDR1 and CDR2 from the germline V gene are GTSNPN and SVGIG (reference sequence). The CDR3 consists of 12 residues.

The V call is TRBV2, the J call TRBJ2-7; D is perhaps TRBD1 (6 bases). Per the germline V gene, CDR1 is SNHLY and CDR2 is FYNNEI. The CDR3 has 13 residues. The V end was cut by 8 bases, the J end by 1 base, with 12 bases between. The CDR3 DNA sequence: TGTGCCAGCTCGGACAGACCTTCCTACGAGCAGTACTTC. It encodes CASSDRPSYEQYF.

The chain carries TRBV9 and TRBJ2-2, with D possibly TRBD2 on 5 matching bases. Between the trimmed V and J ends, which lost 0 bases and 7 bases, there was a span of 10 bases. From germline, CDR1 is SGDLS and CDR2 YYNGEE. The CDR3 runs to 14 residues. CDR3 nucleotides: TGTGCCAGCAGCGTAGCTTTTCGGGACGGGGAGCTGTTTTTT. Amino acids: CASSVAFRDGELFF.

The J gene is TRBJ2-5, the V gene TRBV13; weak D call: TRBD1 (5 bases). Germline-derived CDR1 and CDR2 are PRHDT and FYEKMQ (reference sequence). Trimming shortened V by 5 bases and J by 3 bases, and 16 bases separated the two germline ends. The CDR3 loop spans 15 amino acids. In DNA form, the CDR3 reads TGTGCCAGCAGCAAAAGGACAAGTCTTAAAGAGACCCAGTACTTC. Its protein product is CASSKRTSLKETQYF.

This clone appeared a few times. The V gene is TRBV10-3, the J gene TRBJ2-5; maybe TRBD1 (5 bases). This CDR3 spans 13 amino acids. Trimming took off 4 bases at V and 5 bases at J, with 11 bases between the two ends. Germline V lookup: CDR1 ENHRY, CDR2 SYGVKD. CDR3 residues: CAISAPGMETQYF. In DNA, the CDR3 is TGTGCCATCAGTGCCCCAGGGATGGAGACCCAGTACTTC.

The V call is TRBV30, the J call TRBJ1-1; a weak D match, TRBD1 (5 bases). This CDR3 has 12 residues. Trimming shortened V by 3 bases and J by 10 bases, and 15 bases separated the two germline ends. Germline lookup yields CDR1 GTSNPN and CDR2 SVGIG (reference sequence). CDR3 in amino acids: CAWRVGGGTAFF. CDR3 DNA: TGTGCCTGGAGGGTTGGGGGAGGGACAGCTTTCTTT.

This rearrangement joins TRBV6-2 or TRBV6-3 to TRBJ2-3; unclear D gene. Germline V gene lookup returns CDR1 MNHEY and CDR2 SVGEGT. This CDR3 has 13 amino acids. The V end lost 6 bases, the J end lost 6 bases, and 13 bases lay between the germline ends. The CDR3 is CASSHPGYDTQYF. CDR3 in DNA: TGTGCCAGCAGCCACCCAGGCTATGATACGCAGTATTTT.

The gene calls are TRBV28 and TRBJ2-7; 7 nucleotides align to TRBD2. In germline, CDR1 is MDHEN, CDR2 SYDVKM. The CDR3 contains 14 residues. J lost 4 bases, V lost 11 bases, and 14 bases had no gene match. The CDR3 DNA sequence: TGTGCCGTAACTGGGGCTAGCGGAGATTACGAGCAGTACTTC. Translating it yields CAVTGASGDYEQYF.

This clone has a single count. The J gene is TRBJ1-2, the V gene TRBV2; 9 nucleotides line up with TRBD1. The germline CDR1 and CDR2 sequences are SNHLY and FYNNEI. The CDR3 loop spans 11 amino acids. Trimming cost V 9 bases and J 5 bases; bases outside gene matches: 1. In DNA, the CDR3 is TGTGCCAGACAGGGGGCTTATGGCTACACCTTC. Protein sequence: CARQGAYGYTF. Using reference TRBV2 and TRBJ1-2 for the parts outside the CDR3, the full variable domain is EPEVTQTPSHQVTQMGQEVILRCVPISNHLYFYWYRQILGQKVEFLVSFYNNEISEKSEIFDDQFSVERPDGSNFTLKIRSTKLEDSAMYFCARQGAYGYTFGSGTRLTVV.

The CDR3 loop is CASSLANLDSRETQYF. CDR3 sequence (DNA): TGCGCCAGCAGCTTGGCCAATCTGGACAGCAGGGAGACCCAGTACTTC. This chain uses TRBV5-1 with TRBJ2-5; possible D gene TRBD1, 6 bases. There are 16 residues in the CDR3. Germline V gene sequence: CDR1 SGHRS, CDR2 YFSETQ. Trimming took off 0 bases at V and 5 bases at J, with 17 bases between the two ends.

The V call is TRBV28, the J call TRBJ2-3; D may be TRBD1 (5 bases). In germline, CDR1 is MDHEN, CDR2 SYDVKM. The CDR3 totals 15 residues. V gave up 2 bases and J gave up 0 bases, with 9 bases separating them. CDR3 nucleotides: TGTGCCAGCAGTTTAAGGCAGGGTAGCACAGATACGCAGTATTTT. Translated, it gives CASSLRQGSTDTQYF.

The chain is built from TRBV9 and TRBJ2-7; TRBD2 matches at 10 bases. Germline V lookup: CDR1 SGDLS, CDR2 YYNGEE. Trimming at V came to 2 bases and at J to 2 bases, leaving 4 bases not matched to a gene. There are 15 residues in the CDR3. The CDR3 reads CASSVEAGGTYEQYF. The CDR3 bases are TGTGCCAGCAGCGTTGAAGCGGGAGGGACCTACGAGCAGTACTTC.

V usage is TRBV20-1 and J usage is TRBJ1-2; no definite D call. This CDR3 is 11 amino acids long. CDR1 and CDR2 from the germline V gene are DFQATT and SNEGSKA (reference sequence). The ends were cut back, 1 base at V and 8 bases at J, with 8 bases in the middle. The CDR3 nucleotides read TGCAGTGCTAGAGGGCCAGGCGGCTACACCTTC. This translates into CSARGPGGYTF.

The V and J genes are TRBV5-1 and TRBJ2-1, with 8 bases that match TRBD2. The germline V gene has CDR1 SGHRS and CDR2 YFSETQ. The CDR3 is made up of 15 amino acids. V dropped 4 bases and J dropped 5; count of bases not matched to a gene: 8. CDR3 nucleotides: TGCGCCAGCAGCGCGAGCGGGAGTCAACACAATGAGCAGTTCTTC. It encodes CASSASGSQHNEQFF.

This rearrangement joins TRBV27 to TRBJ2-1; possible D gene TRBD1, 5 bases. Trimming cost V 4 bases and J 3 bases, with 13 bases left between them. Germline V gene lookup returns CDR1 MNHEY and CDR2 SMNVEV (reference sequence). The CDR3 is made up of 15 amino acids. The chain's CDR3 is CASSSGHSYYNEQFF. Written as DNA, the CDR3 is TGTGCCAGCAGTTCCGGACACTCGTACTACAATGAGCAGTTCTTC.

The chain combines TRBV7-2 with TRBJ2-7; 9 nucleotides match TRBD1. Germline V lookup: CDR1 SGHTA, CDR2 FQGNSA. There are 14 residues in the CDR3. V dropped 3 bases and J dropped 4; count of bases not matched to a gene: 4. The CDR3, as DNA: TGTGCCAGCAGCTTGGACAGGGGAGTATACGAGCAGTACTTC. It encodes CASSLDRGVYEQYF. Full variable domain (rest looked up from reference TRBV7-2 and TRBJ2-7): GAGVSQSPSNKVTEKGKDVELRCDPISGHTALYWYRQSLGQGLEFLIYFQGNSAPDKSGLPSDRFSAERTGGSVSTLTIQRTQQEDSAVYLCASSLDRGVYEQYFGPGTRLTVT.

This chain joins TRBV19 and TRBJ2-3; TRBD2 might be the D (6 bases). Per germline, CDR1 LNHDA and CDR2 SQIVND (reference sequence). The CDR3 consists of 13 residues. Trimming removed 11 bases at V and 2 bases at J, with 14 bases between. The CDR3: CAAGSVTTDTQYF. The CDR3 DNA is TGTGCCGCCGGGAGTGTCACCACAGATACGCAGTATTTT.

The table lists this clone with a count of one. The genes are TRBV18 and TRBJ2-1, with 10 positions matching TRBD2. The CDR3 is 16 residues long. Germline V gives CDR1 KGHSH, CDR2 LQKENI. The V segment lost 3 bases and the J segment 7 bases; nucleotides outside the gene matches: 9. CDR3 in DNA: TGTGCCAGCTCACCGAGCGGCCTAGCGGGAGTTAATGAGCAGTTCTTC. This gives the protein CASSPSGLAGVNEQFF.

V gene TRBV10-1 combines with J gene TRBJ2-3; D not certain. The CDR3 consists of 12 residues. Looked up from germline, CDR1 is WNHNN and CDR2 is SYGVQD (reference sequence). Trimming pared 4 bases from V and 8 bases from J, leaving 10 bases between. DNA for the CDR3: TGCGCCAGCAGTGGGGCGATAGGTACGCAGTATTTT. It encodes CASSGAIGTQYF.

The chain combines TRBV27 with TRBJ2-1; 12 nucleotides line up with TRBD2. V lost 5 bases, J lost 7 bases, and 12 bases stayed unmatched. The CDR3 contains 17 residues. Germline lookup yields CDR1 MNHEY and CDR2 SMNVEV (reference sequence). CDR3 amino acids: CASSPTPTSGRGNEQFF. The CDR3 coding sequence is TGTGCCAGCAGTCCCACCCCGACTAGCGGGAGAGGGAATGAGCAGTTCTTC.

This clone was counted between two and nine times. The chain joins TRBV2 to TRBJ2-7, with 11 bases that match TRBD1. The CDR3 consists of 14 residues. The trim removed 5 bases at V and 5 bases at J, leaving 5 bases unmatched. The germline gives CDR1 SNHLY, CDR2 FYNNEI. CDR3 amino acids: CASSPDRGHDEQYF. As DNA, the CDR3 is TGTGCCAGCAGTCCGGACAGGGGGCATGACGAGCAGTACTTC.

The chain links TRBV27 to TRBJ2-5; D gene uncertain. The V and J ends lost 3 bases and 8 bases respectively, with 13 bases between them. CDR3 length: 13 amino acids. CDR1 is MNHEY, CDR2 SMNVEV, per germline (reference sequence). CDR3 sequence reads: CASSFSPSQTQYF. CDR3 coding DNA: TGTGCCAGCAGTTTTAGCCCCTCCCAAACCCAGTACTTC.